The 20 T cell receptor beta chains below come from one sample, sequenced in a study of T-cell reconstitution after alpha-beta-depleted transplantation in children. TCRbeta library preparation incorporated unique molecular identifiers. Via MiXCR, TCRdb re-called the PCR reads, giving one row per CDR3 protein. The repertoire consists of 330,000 or so distinct CDR3 sequences, with 9% to 12% occurring once and the leading ten covering approximately 2.3%. The specimen was PBMCs from the stem cell graft donor, collected from the stem cell graft. The receptor set was obtained from a human donor who donated a stem cell graft to a child with acute lymphoblastic leukemia.

The genes are TRBV28 and TRBJ2-1, with TRBD2 as a possible D gene (6 bases). The length of the CDR3 is 16 residues. Between the trimmed V and J ends, which lost 8 bases and 2 bases, there was a span of 19 bases. Germline V gene data show CDR1 as MDHEN and CDR2 as SYDVKM. The CDR3 DNA reads TGTGCCAGCTCTCGCCGGGGACTCACGCCCTACAATGAGCAGTTCTTC. Translation: CASSRRGLTPYNEQFF.

There are a few counts of this clonotype. The chain is built from TRBV19 and TRBJ2-2; no firm D call. This CDR3 region has 13 residues. CDR1 and CDR2 (germline): LNHDA, SQIVND (reference sequence). V was shortened by 4 bases and J by 2 bases, with 5 bases between the two germline ends. CDR3 sequence reads: CASSNYNTGELFF. CDR3 nucleotide sequence: TGTGCCAGTAGTAACTATAACACCGGGGAGCTGTTTTTT.

In its sample, this clonotype was seen a few times. The rearrangement links TRBV14 to TRBJ2-1; no clear D gene. The CDR3 contains 17 residues. The V and J ends lost 1 base and 2 bases respectively, with 15 bases between them. CDR1 is SGHDN and CDR2 is FVKESK in the germline V gene. DNA of the CDR3: TGTGCCAGCAGCCAAGCCGGGTGGCAAAATACCTACAATGAGCAGTTCTTC. This encodes CASSQAGWQNTYNEQFF.

This clonotype was seen at least ten times. This chain joins TRBV7-2 and TRBJ1-2; 9 nucleotides align to TRBD1. Germline values: CDR1 SGHTA, CDR2 FQGNSA. This CDR3 spans 14 amino acids. V lost 5 bases, J lost 4 bases, and 5 bases stayed unmatched. The CDR3 spells CASSATGGPYGYTF. In DNA, the CDR3 is TGTGCCAGCAGCGCCACAGGGGGCCCCTATGGCTACACCTTC.

The chain carries TRBV27 and TRBJ2-1; 9 bases are a match to TRBD2. Trimming cost V 7 bases and J 0 bases; bases outside gene matches: 4. The germline V gene has CDR1 MNHEY and CDR2 SMNVEV (reference sequence). This CDR3 comprises 15 residues. CDR3 in DNA: TGTGCCAGCAAAAGCGGGAGGTCCTCCTACAATGAGCAGTTCTTC. This codes for CASKSGRSSYNEQFF.

This clonotype was counted ten times or more. J is TRBJ2-1 and V is TRBV5-1; the D gene could be TRBD1 or TRBD2 (6 bases each). The CDR3 consists of 15 residues. The V and J ends lost 4 bases and 6 bases respectively, with 17 bases between them. CDR1 SGHRS and CDR2 YFSETQ come from the germline V gene. Here the CDR3 DNA reads TGCGCCAGCAGCGCCGGGACTGGAGGGGGCAATGAGCAGTTCTTC. Protein: CASSAGTGGGNEQFF.

This clonotype has ten or more counts. This rearrangement joins TRBV28 to TRBJ2-7; D possibly uses TRBD1 or TRBD2 (5 bases each). The CDR3 is 13 amino acids. Trimming took 8 bases from V and 0 from J, leaving 11 bases between them. Germline lookup yields CDR1 MDHEN and CDR2 SYDVKM. The CDR3 sequence is CASRDGSSYEQYF. The CDR3 DNA reads TGTGCCAGCCGGGACGGCAGCTCCTACGAGCAGTACTTC.

This clonotype came up many times. The chain combines TRBV5-6 with TRBJ2-5; weak D call: TRBD1 (6 bases). The germline gives CDR1 SGHDT, CDR2 YYEEEE. This CDR3 has 14 amino acids. V lost 4 bases and J lost 2, with 12 bases in between. This chain's CDR3 is CASSPPGVQETQYF. Here the CDR3 DNA reads TGTGCCAGCAGCCCTCCAGGGGTACAAGAGACCCAGTACTTC. The entire variable domain, with the rest obtained from reference TRBV5-6 and TRBJ2-5, is as follows: DAGVTQSPTHLIKTRGQQVTLRCSPKSGHDTVSWYQQALGQGPQFIFQYYEEEERQRGNFPDRFSGHQFPNYSSELNVNALLLGDSALYLCASSPPGVQETQYFGPGTRLLVL.

This clonotype was recorded at least ten times. The V call is TRBV12-3 or TRBV12-4, the J call TRBJ2-2; no definite D call. The CDR3 loop spans 16 amino acids. V was pared by 2 bases and J by 0 bases, with 10 bases between. CDR3 nucleotides: TGTGCCAGCAGTTTATATGCTGGAACGAACACCGGGGAGCTGTTTTTT. Its translation: CASSLYAGTNTGELFF.

This clonotype has a handful of counts. The chain joins TRBV29-1 to TRBJ2-1, with 8 bases lining up with TRBD2. The ends lost 3 bases at V and 4 bases at J; junction bases unmatched: 14. Germline V gives CDR1 SQVTM, CDR2 ANQGSEA. The CDR3 sequence is 17 residues long. The CDR3 sequence: CSVDGGVRGTIYNEQFF. The CDR3, as DNA: TGCAGCGTTGACGGGGGGGTAAGAGGAACAATATACAATGAGCAGTTCTTC.

This chain connects TRBV20-1 to TRBJ2-3; 10 bases match TRBD2. The CDR3 has 16 residues. Germline CDR1 is DFQATT and CDR2 is SNEGSKA (reference sequence). V was pared by 6 bases and J by 4 bases, with 13 bases of the junction left unmatched. CDR3 region: CSADKRASGSSDTQYF. CDR3 bases: TGCAGTGCAGACAAAAGGGCTAGCGGGAGCTCAGATACGCAGTATTTT.

The V gene is TRBV7-8, the J gene TRBJ2-1; TRBD2 agrees at 8 bases. The CDR3 runs to 16 residues. Unmatched junction bases numbered 12, after V lost 5 bases and J lost 6 bases. Per the germline V gene, CDR1 is SGHVS and CDR2 is FQNEAQ. In nucleotides, the CDR3 is TGTGCCAGCAGCAGAAAGCGGGAGCGAGCAGGCAATGAGCAGTTCTTC. The encoded protein is CASSRKRERAGNEQFF.

The chain is built from TRBV11-1 and TRBJ2-7, with 10 bases identical to TRBD2. The CDR3 length is 15 residues. CDR1 is SGHAT and CDR2 is FQDESV in the germline V gene (reference sequence). J gave up 2 bases and V 4 bases, and 5 bases lay outside the gene matches. The CDR3 DNA sequence: TGTGCCAGCAGCTCAGCGGGAGGGAAGCCCTACGAGCAGTACTTC. This sequence encodes CASSSAGGKPYEQYF.

This clonotype was detected a few times. The rearrangement joins TRBV9 to TRBJ2-1, with D hard to call. This CDR3 region has 13 residues. The germline V gene encodes CDR1 SGDLS and CDR2 YYNGEE. V was trimmed by 1 base and J by 6 bases, leaving 8 bases between them. The CDR3 reads CASSVNSFNEQFF. As DNA, the CDR3 is TGTGCCAGCAGCGTAAATTCTTTCAATGAGCAGTTCTTC.

In this sample, this clonotype turned up a few times. This chain uses TRBV28 with TRBJ2-1; 7 nucleotides match TRBD1. With 6 bases clipped from V and 4 bases from J, the junction kept 12 bases outside the gene matches. The CDR3 sequence is 16 residues long. Per germline, CDR1 MDHEN and CDR2 SYDVKM. For the CDR3, the DNA is TGTGCCAGCAGCCACATTACCGGGACAGATTACAATGAGCAGTTCTTC. This translates into CASSHITGTDYNEQFF.

Ten or more counts support this clonotype. The genes are TRBV7-8 and TRBJ2-5; TRBD2 matches 10 bases. V was pared by 1 base and J by 2 bases, with 10 bases of the junction left unmatched. The CDR3 covers 18 residues. Germline lookup yields CDR1 SGHVS and CDR2 FQNEAQ. The CDR3 sequence is CASSLGTLAGARQETQYF. Written as DNA, the CDR3 is TGTGCCAGCAGCTTAGGGACCCTAGCGGGGGCACGACAAGAGACCCAGTACTTC. The full variable domain, with the rest looked up from reference TRBV7-8 and TRBJ2-5, is GAGVSQSPRYKVAKRGQDVALRCDPISGHVSLFWYQQALGQGPEFLTYFQNEAQLDKSGLPSDRFFAERPEGSVSTLKIQRTQQEDSAVYLCASSLGTLAGARQETQYFGPGTRLLVL.

This clonotype was seen a few times. The chain joins TRBV5-1 to TRBJ2-1; 11 bases are a match to TRBD1. J was trimmed by 9 bases and V by 5 bases; bases with no gene match: 7. Per germline, CDR1 SGHRS and CDR2 YFSETQ. This CDR3 is built from 14 residues. CDR3 sequence reads: CASRKGQGAVEQFF. DNA of the CDR3: TGCGCCAGCAGGAAAGGACAGGGGGCCGTTGAGCAGTTCTTC.

In its sample, this clonotype was seen many times. The chain combines TRBV7-2 with TRBJ2-5, with 7 bases identical to TRBD1. Germline V gene data show CDR1 as SGHTA and CDR2 as FQGNSA. Trimming at V came to 5 bases and at J to 4 bases, leaving 10 bases not matched to a gene. This CDR3 has 15 residues. In DNA form, the CDR3 reads TGTGCCAGCAGCCGGACGGGACAGACTCGAGAGACCCAGTACTTC. This translates into CASSRTGQTRETQYF.

The chain combines TRBV10-2 with TRBJ1-5; no reliable D call. Germline V gene sequence: CDR1 WSHSY, CDR2 SAAADI. The CDR3 runs 15 residues. The ends were cut back, 0 bases at V and 11 bases at J, with 17 bases in the middle. CDR3 DNA sequence: TGCGCCAGCAGTGAGTCCACGGGAAGGTTTAGGACCCAGCATTTT. This sequence encodes CASSESTGRFRTQHF.

The chain couples TRBV30 to TRBJ2-1, with unresolved D. Looked up from germline, CDR1 is GTSNPN and CDR2 is SVGIG (reference sequence). V was pared by 5 bases and J by 10 bases, with 15 bases between. CDR3 length: 12 amino acids. The CDR3 loop reads CAWGFGRSEQFF. The CDR3 region has the DNA TGTGCCTGGGGTTTCGGGCGGAGCGAGCAGTTCTTC.